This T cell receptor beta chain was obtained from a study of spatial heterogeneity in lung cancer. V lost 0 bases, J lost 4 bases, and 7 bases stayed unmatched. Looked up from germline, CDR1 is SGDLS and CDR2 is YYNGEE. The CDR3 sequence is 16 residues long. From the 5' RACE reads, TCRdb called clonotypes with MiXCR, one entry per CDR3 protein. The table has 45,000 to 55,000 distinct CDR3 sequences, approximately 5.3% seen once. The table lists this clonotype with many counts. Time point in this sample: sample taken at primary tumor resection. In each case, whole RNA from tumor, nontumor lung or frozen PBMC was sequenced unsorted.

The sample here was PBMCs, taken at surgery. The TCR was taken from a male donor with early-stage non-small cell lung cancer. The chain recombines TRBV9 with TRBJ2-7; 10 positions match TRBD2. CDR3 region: CASSVAPGTSVYEQYF. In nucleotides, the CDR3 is TGTGCCAGCAGCGTAGCCCCCGGGACTAGCGTGTACGAGCAGTACTTC.